Given below is one T cell receptor beta chain in context. The CDR3 covers 14 residues. Germline-derived CDR1 and CDR2 are SQVTM and ANQGSEA. The trim removed 4 bases at V and 4 bases at J, leaving 6 bases unmatched. Survey-level resolution applied to immunoSEQ assay v3.0. The assay was immunoSEQ multiplex PCR, and TCRdb's table has in-frame clones only and misses some. The data show some 31,000 clones, around 93% seen once. The source of the sample is a study of long-term antiretroviral therapy in people with HIV. Clinicians in the United States treated all participants with HIV. The rearrangement links TRBV29-1 to TRBJ1-1; 10 positions match TRBD1. This TCR was sampled from a man aged 45 to 65 with HIV. This sample comprised unsorted PBMCs, obtained 7.3 to 7.5 years after starting antiretroviral therapy. CDR3 residues: CSVARQGAFTEAFF. CDR3 in DNA: TGCAGCGTTGCTCGACAGGGGGCATTCACTGAAGCTTTCTTT.